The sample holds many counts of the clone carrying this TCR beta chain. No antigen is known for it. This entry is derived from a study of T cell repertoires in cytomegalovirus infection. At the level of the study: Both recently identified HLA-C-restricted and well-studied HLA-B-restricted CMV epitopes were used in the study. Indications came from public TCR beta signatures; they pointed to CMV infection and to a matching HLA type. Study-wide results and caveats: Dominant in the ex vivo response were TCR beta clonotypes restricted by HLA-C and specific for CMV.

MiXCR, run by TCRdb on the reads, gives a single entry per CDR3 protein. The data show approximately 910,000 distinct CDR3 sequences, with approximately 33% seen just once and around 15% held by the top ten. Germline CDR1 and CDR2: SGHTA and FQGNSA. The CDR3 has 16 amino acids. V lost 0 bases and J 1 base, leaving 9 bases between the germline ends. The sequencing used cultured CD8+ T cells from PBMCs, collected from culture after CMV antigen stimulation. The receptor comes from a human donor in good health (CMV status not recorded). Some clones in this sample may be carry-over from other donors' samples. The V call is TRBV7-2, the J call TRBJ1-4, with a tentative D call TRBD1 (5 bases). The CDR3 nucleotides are TGTGCCAGCAGCTTAGCTGGGGCGCGAACTAATGAAAAACTGTTTTTT. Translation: CASSLAGARTNEKLFF.